The 26 T cell receptor beta chains in this list originate from one sample, sequenced in a study of blood T cell repertoires in COVID-19. TCRdb's copy holds only in-frame clones and misses some; the assay was immunoSEQ multiplex PCR. Of around 400,000 clones in the sample, 87% are singletons; the top ten hold under 11%. Specimen: peripheral blood. These receptors were taken from a woman in her 30s with COVID-19, enrolled during active disease.

The genes are TRBV27 and TRBJ2-7, with 7 bases fitting TRBD1. From germline, CDR1 is MNHEY and CDR2 SMNVEV (reference sequence). V lost 2 bases to trimming and J lost 2 bases; unmatched junction nucleotides: 0. CDR3 length: 13 amino acids. CDR3 nucleotides: TGTGCCAGCAGTTTAGGGACAGCCTACGAGCAGTACTTC. It encodes CASSLGTAYEQYF.

The chain is built from TRBV7-8 and TRBJ1-4, with TRBD1 matching over 10 bases. J lost 7 bases, V lost 1 base, and 6 bases had no gene match. Germline assignment: CDR1 SGHVS and CDR2 FQNEAQ. CDR3 length: 16 amino acids. In nucleotides, the CDR3 is TGTGCCAGCAGCTTAGAGACAGGGGGCTACGGTGAAAAACTGTTTTTT. Translated, it gives CASSLETGGYGEKLFF.

The CDR3 region has the DNA TGTGCCAGCTCGCCGACAGGGGGGTACTACGAGCAGTACTTC. It yields the protein CASSPTGGYYEQYF. The gene calls are TRBV18 and TRBJ2-7; TRBD1 agrees at 9 bases. CDR3 size: 14 residues. CDR1 and CDR2 from the germline V gene are KGHSH and LQKENI. The V and J ends lost 6 bases and 3 bases, in that order; junction bases with no gene match: 6.

The chain links TRBV5-8 to TRBJ2-4; TRBD1 agrees at 7 bases. Germline V gene data show CDR1 as SGHTS and CDR2 as YDEGEE. The CDR3 length is 16 residues. V was clipped by 2 bases and J by 0 bases; unmatched bases: 5. Here the CDR3 reads CASSFGTVLAKNIQYF. Here the CDR3 DNA reads TGTGCCAGCAGCTTTGGGACAGTCCTAGCCAAAAACATTCAGTACTTC.

This clone was observed a single time. The genes are TRBV7-2 and TRBJ1-1; D is possibly TRBD1 (6 bases). V lost 1 base to trimming and J lost 5 bases, with 11 bases between them. The CDR3 totals 14 residues. Per the germline V gene, CDR1 is SGHTA and CDR2 is FQGNSA. CDR3 nucleotide sequence: TGTGCCAGCAGCTTAGGGGACACGCGGACTGAAGCTTTCTTT. Translating gives CASSLGDTRTEAFF.

The V and J genes are TRBV29-1 and TRBJ1-3, with D hard to call. The ends were cut back, 4 bases at V and 0 bases at J, with 16 bases in the middle. This CDR3 region has 16 residues. Per germline, CDR1 SQVTM and CDR2 ANQGSEA. CDR3 amino acids: CSVVTQRKDSGNTIYF. The CDR3 DNA reads TGCAGCGTTGTCACACAACGTAAAGACTCTGGAAACACCATATATTTT.

V is TRBV5-1 and J is TRBJ2-1; tentative D call: TRBD2 (6 bases). CDR3 length equals 15 residues. Germline V lookup: CDR1 SGHRS, CDR2 YFSETQ. V was trimmed by 2 bases and J by 7 bases, leaving 16 bases between them. The CDR3 region is CASSFTGPGRNEQFF. The CDR3 nucleotides are TGCGCCAGCAGCTTTACTGGGCCGGGGAGGAATGAGCAGTTCTTC.

The chain recombines TRBV5-1 with TRBJ1-3; D remains unclear. Trimming cost V 0 bases and J 0 bases, with 10 bases left between them. The CDR3 consists of 16 residues. Germline CDR1 reads SGHRS; CDR2 reads YFSETQ. The CDR3 region is CASSLGFGDSGNTIYF. CDR3 nucleotides: TGCGCCAGCAGCTTGGGTTTCGGGGACTCTGGAAACACCATATATTTT.

The rearrangement links TRBV7-2 to TRBJ2-7; 7 positions match TRBD1. CDR1 SGHTA and CDR2 FQGNSA come from the germline V gene. The CDR3 has 12 residues. V gave up 5 bases and J gave up 5 bases; unmatched junction bases: 3. The CDR3 loop is CASSLTGDEQYF. The CDR3 DNA follows: TGTGCCAGCAGCCTAACAGGGGACGAGCAGTACTTC.

The gene calls are TRBV11-3 and TRBJ2-7, with D hard to call. V dropped 1 base and J dropped 7 bases, with 11 bases sitting between them. Looked up from germline, CDR1 is SGHNT and CDR2 is YENEEA. This CDR3 comprises 13 residues. The CDR3 here is CASSLAPGREQYF. The CDR3 DNA follows: TGTGCCAGCAGCTTAGCTCCAGGAAGGGAGCAGTACTTC.

The chain has TRBV27 and TRBJ2-5, with D perhaps TRBD2 (6 bases). From germline, CDR1 is MNHEY and CDR2 SMNVEV (reference sequence). With 6 bases removed from V and 2 bases from J, the gap between germline ends came to 13 bases. There are 14 residues in the CDR3. The CDR3 nucleotides are TGTGCCAGCAGGACCGTGGGGGGTCAAGAGACCCAGTACTTC. Its translation is CASRTVGGQETQYF.

V and J are TRBV7-8 and TRBJ2-2; D is undetermined. CDR1 SGHVS and CDR2 FQNEAQ come from the germline V gene. CDR3 size: 16 residues. V lost 5 bases and J 1 base, leaving 14 bases between the germline ends. The CDR3 bases are TGTGCCAGCAGCCCCGAAGTCCCTAGGAACACCGGGGAGCTGTTTTTT. This sequence encodes CASSPEVPRNTGELFF.

The sample holds a few counts of this clone. J is TRBJ1-5 and V is TRBV28; 7 bases fit TRBD1. This CDR3 is built from 16 residues. Looked up from germline, CDR1 is MDHEN and CDR2 is SYDVKM. J lost 0 bases, V lost 6 bases, and 8 bases had no gene match. DNA for the CDR3: TGTGCCAGCAGATTCCACAGGGGTTATAGCAATCAGCCCCAGCATTTT. Amino acid sequence: CASRFHRGYSNQPQHF.

V and J are TRBV2 and TRBJ2-3; 11 nucleotides match TRBD2. CDR3 length equals 16 residues. The trim removed 6 bases at V and 1 base at J, leaving 6 bases unmatched. Germline lookup yields CDR1 SNHLY and CDR2 FYNNEI. Here the CDR3 reads CASSELAGVGTDTQYF. For the CDR3, the DNA is TGTGCCAGCAGCGAACTAGCGGGAGTCGGCACAGATACGCAGTATTTT.

The V and J genes are TRBV29-1 and TRBJ2-5; 7 bases are shared with TRBD1. V lost 5 bases and J lost 4; bases outside the gene matches: 1. Germline loops: CDR1 SQVTM, CDR2 ANQGSEA. This CDR3 is built from 11 residues. The DNA for the CDR3 is TGCAGCGTTTGGACAGGAGAGACCCAGTACTTC. The encoded protein is CSVWTGETQYF.

The chain couples TRBV9 to TRBJ2-5, with 11 bases identical to TRBD2. Trimming took 4 bases from V and 4 from J; bases not matched to a gene: 6. CDR1 is SGDLS, CDR2 YYNGEE, per germline. The CDR3 runs 15 residues. Written as DNA, the CDR3 is TGTGCCAGCAGCTCCATAGCGGGAGGGCCAGAGACCCAGTACTTC. It codes for CASSSIAGGPETQYF.

The rearrangement links TRBV5-4 to TRBJ2-7, with D perhaps TRBD2 (6 bases). This CDR3 comprises 15 residues. Trimming left V 4 bases short and J 7 bases short, with 21 bases between. Germline V gene lookup returns CDR1 SGHNT and CDR2 YYREEE (reference sequence). In DNA form, the CDR3 reads TGTGCCAGCAGCCCAACCGGGACTCCGCTTATGGAGCAGTACTTC. It translates to CASSPTGTPLMEQYF.

CDR3 sequence (DNA): TGCGCCAGCAGCCCCTCCGGGACAGGGGTAGGGGCCAACGTCCTGACTTTC. It translates to CASSPSGTGVGANVLTF. The chain couples TRBV5-1 to TRBJ2-6; 10 bases align to TRBD1. This CDR3 has 17 residues. CDR1 SGHRS and CDR2 YFSETQ come from the germline V gene. V was pared by 4 bases and J by 4 bases, with 8 bases of the junction left unmatched.

The chain couples TRBV28 to TRBJ2-3; 9 bases match TRBD1. Germline loops: CDR1 MDHEN, CDR2 SYDVKM. There are 15 residues in the CDR3. With V trimmed by 5 bases and J by 5 bases, 8 bases remained unmatched. CDR3 residues: CASSPWTGAGDTQYF. In DNA, the CDR3 is TGTGCCAGCAGTCCCTGGACAGGGGCGGGAGATACGCAGTATTTT. Supplemented by reference TRBV28 and TRBJ2-3, the full variable domain reads DVKVTQSSRYLVKRTGEKVFLECVQDMDHENMFWYRQDPGLGLRLIYFSYDVKMKEKGDIPEGYSVSREKKERFSLILESASTNQTSMYLCASSPWTGAGDTQYFGPGTRLTVL.

V and J are TRBV6-5 and TRBJ1-2; TRBD1 aligns across 9 bases. V shed 8 bases, J shed 4 bases, and the junction held 11 bases outside the gene matches. Germline-derived CDR1 and CDR2 are MNHEY and SVGAGI. This CDR3 is built from 15 residues. The CDR3 sequence is CASGQGSIEVYGYTF. CDR3 coding DNA: TGTGCCAGCGGACAGGGGTCGATTGAAGTCTATGGCTACACCTTC.

This clone came up a few times. The chain has TRBV10-1 and TRBJ2-7; a weak D match, TRBD1 (5 bases). CDR1 and CDR2 (germline): WNHNN, SYGVQD (reference sequence). V was shortened by 4 bases and J by 0 bases, with 7 bases between the two germline ends. This CDR3 region has 13 residues. The CDR3 reads CASSGQSSYEQYF. The CDR3 DNA is TGCGCCAGCAGTGGACAGAGCTCCTACGAGCAGTACTTC.

This chain's CDR3 is CAWSVTTKETEAFF. The CDR3 nucleotides are TGTGCCTGGAGTGTAACCACGAAGGAGACTGAAGCTTTCTTT. This sequence joins TRBV30 and TRBJ1-1; no firm D call. V lost 0 bases, J lost 5 bases, and 13 bases lay in between. Germline V gives CDR1 GTSNPN, CDR2 SVGIG (reference sequence). The CDR3 spans 14 residues.

The V call is TRBV7-6, the J call TRBJ2-2, with unresolved D. There are 14 residues in the CDR3. V dropped 0 bases and J dropped 6 bases, with 8 bases sitting between them. Per germline, CDR1 SGHVS and CDR2 FNYEAQ. The CDR3 DNA follows: TGTGCCAGCAGCTTAGCTTCTCTCTCCGGGGAGCTGTTTTTT. Translating it yields CASSLASLSGELFF.

The chain carries TRBV7-3 and TRBJ2-7; D is unclear. The CDR3 length is 13 residues. V was pared by 5 bases and J by 6 bases, with 14 bases between. The V gene's germline CDR1 is SGHTA and CDR2 FQGTGA. CDR3 sequence: CASSPSQVGEQYF. For the CDR3, the DNA is TGTGCCAGCAGCCCTTCGCAGGTCGGCGAGCAGTACTTC.

The rearrangement joins TRBV29-1 to TRBJ2-2, with 9 nucleotides matching TRBD2. Germline V gene lookup returns CDR1 SQVTM and CDR2 ANQGSEA. The CDR3 has 14 amino acids. In DNA, the CDR3 is TGCACCGGTCGGCGGGAGGGCCTAACCGGGGAGCTGTTTTTT. The encoded protein is CTGRREGLTGELFF.

On this clone: Germline is not matched at one junction end, which may reflect a read error. The rearrangement uses TRBV25-1 and TRBJ2-3; a weak D match, TRBD1 (6 bases). The CDR3 extends over 14 amino acids. Germline assignment: CDR1 MGHDK and CDR2 SYGVNS. CDR3 bases: TGTGCCAGCAGCAGATCAGGGGTAGGGGGTTCACCGCATTTT. Protein sequence: CASSRSGVGGSPHF.